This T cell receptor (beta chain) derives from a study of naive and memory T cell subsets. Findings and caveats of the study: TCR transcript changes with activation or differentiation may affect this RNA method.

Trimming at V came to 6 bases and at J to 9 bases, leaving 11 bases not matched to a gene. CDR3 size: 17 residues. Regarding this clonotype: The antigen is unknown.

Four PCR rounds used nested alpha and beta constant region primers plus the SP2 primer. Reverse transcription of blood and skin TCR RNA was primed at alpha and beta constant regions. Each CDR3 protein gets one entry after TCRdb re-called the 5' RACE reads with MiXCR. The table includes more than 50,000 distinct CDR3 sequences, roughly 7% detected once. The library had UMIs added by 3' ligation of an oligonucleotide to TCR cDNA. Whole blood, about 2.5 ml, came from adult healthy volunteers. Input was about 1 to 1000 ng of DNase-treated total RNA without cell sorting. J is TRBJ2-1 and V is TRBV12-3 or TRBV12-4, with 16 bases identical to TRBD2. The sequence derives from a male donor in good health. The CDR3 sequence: CASSPGLAGGIWGEQFF. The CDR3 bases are TGTGCCAGCAGCCCGGGACTAGCGGGAGGGATTTGGGGTGAGCAGTTCTTC.